Listed below are T cell receptor beta chains from one sample, sequenced in a study of CD8+CD57+ T cells in acquired aplastic anemia. TCRdb re-called the reads through MiXCR, storing one row per CDR3 protein. The data contain under 200,000 distinct CDR3 sequences, 45% to 55% of them singletons. The sequencing input was sorted CD4+, CD8+, or CD8+CD57+ T cells (not recorded which) from PBMCs. The receptor source for this set is a human donor with aplastic anemia. Each CDR3 is given with its conserved first and last residue. D genes are given only for firm matches. Rows may omit the clone size; those that give it use once, few, many or a size class.

abundance,v_gene,len,j_gene,d_gene,CDR3aa,CDR3nt
NA,TRBV10-1,14,TRBJ2-5,TRBD1,CASLIGTGEETQYF,TGCGCCAGCTTGATAGGGACAGGGGAAGAGACCCAGTACTTC
NA,TRBV27,12,TRBJ1-6,TRBD1,CASGDRGSPLHF,TGTGCCAGCGGGGACAGGGGTTCACCCCTCCACTTT
NA,TRBV7-9,13,TRBJ2-5,NA,CASTQGGGETQYF,TGTGCCAGCACTCAAGGGGGGGGGGAGACCCAGTACTTC
NA,TRBV7-3,13,TRBJ1-2,TRBD1,CASSSRQGYGYTF,TGTGCCAGCAGCTCTCGACAGGGGTATGGCTACACCTTC
few,TRBV6-2/TRBV6-3,17,TRBJ2-3,NA,CASSYPSGGGSTDTQYF,TGTGCCAGCAGTTACCCCTCCGGGGGCGGGAGTACAGATACGCAGTATTTT
many,TRBV7-9,14,TRBJ2-7,NA,CASSPARGPYEQYF,TGTGCCAGCAGCCCTGCCAGGGGACCCTACGAGCAGTACTTC
many,TRBV19,17,TRBJ2-1,TRBD2,CASSIDYTSGVYNEQFF,TGTGCCAGTAGTATAGATTACACTAGCGGGGTTTACAATGAGCAGTTCTTC
NA,TRBV2,14,TRBJ1-1,NA,CASRTDSHRTEAFF,TGTGCCAGCAGGACGGACAGTCACAGGACTGAAGCTTTCTTT
NA,TRBV7-6,13,TRBJ1-6,TRBD1,CASSQGGVSPLHF,TGTGCCAGCAGCCAGGGGGGTGTGTCACCCCTCCACTTT
few,TRBV15,14,TRBJ2-7,TRBD1,CATSRGRDSYEQYF,TGTGCCACCAGCAGAGGACGGGACAGCTACGAGCAGTACTTC
many,TRBV5-6,17,TRBJ2-7,TRBD2,CASSLALAGGSSYEQYF,TGTGCCAGCAGCTTGGCACTAGCGGGAGGTAGCTCCTACGAGCAGTACTTC
many,TRBV20-1,14,TRBJ2-7,NA,CSAFDSLISYEQYF,TGCAGTGCTTTTGACTCCCTAATCTCCTACGAGCAGTACTTC
many,TRBV9,16,TRBJ2-3,NA,CASSVGERGYTDTQYF,TGTGCCAGCAGCGTAGGTGAAAGGGGATACACAGATACGCAGTATTTT
many,TRBV6-4,14,TRBJ1-1,NA,CASSEEGGNTEAFF,TGTGCCAGCAGTGAGGAAGGCGGCAACACTGAAGCTTTCTTT
NA,TRBV6-1,14,TRBJ1-6,TRBD1,CASSEGQGASPLHF,TGTGCCAGCAGTGAAGGACAGGGGGCTTCACCCCTCCACTTT
many,TRBV5-4,12,TRBJ1-2,NA,CASAREVPGYTF,TGTGCCAGCGCCCGTGAAGTCCCGGGCTACACCTTC
many,TRBV4-3,14,TRBJ1-2,NA,CASSQDGSFYGYTF,TGCGCCAGCAGCCAAGACGGAAGTTTCTATGGCTACACCTTC
few,TRBV29-1,12,TRBJ2-1,NA,CSHIGGYDEQFF,TGCAGCCACATAGGGGGTTACGATGAGCAGTTCTTC
NA,TRBV4-3,14,TRBJ1-2,NA,CASSQVGQSYGYTF,TGCGCCAGCAGCCAAGTGGGACAAAGCTATGGCTACACCTTC
NA,TRBV6-5,16,TRBJ1-1,NA,CASSRNAGGWGSEAFF,TGTGCCAGCAGTCGCAACGCGGGGGGGTGGGGGTCTGAAGCTTTCTTT